This T cell receptor beta chain originates from a study of blood T cell repertoires in COVID-19 (TCRdb year 2020). About the investigation overall: Collaborator samples came from the United States, Italy and Spain and covered acute and convalescent phases of COVID-19. The repertoires were made available in a free public database intended to serve as a resource for research on the immune response to SARS-CoV-2. HLA class I and class II types, where available, came from metadata supplied by the sample provider rather than from assay-based typing. The dataset comprised deeply sampled blood TCRbeta repertoires from subjects exposed to, actively infected with, or recovered from COVID-19. The samples were drawn from two sources: the first 160 participants of the ongoing ImmuneRACE study, and over 1,000 subjects contributed by 6 global collaborators. Nearly every sample came with metadata listing a de-identified subject ID, COVID-19 status, age in years and sex. The material from the prospective study consisted of cDNA or gDNA derived from T cells, B-cell-depleted T cells, or PBMCs.

As concerns this clone: Its antigen is not yet known. No base-level quality is on record; no much larger clone is a single base apart.

TCRbeta CDR3 regions were amplified from genomic DNA by means of the immunoSEQ Assay, a bias-controlled multiplex PCR. On the authors' methods: The number of nucleated cells in each sample was estimated by amplification of reference gene primers within the assay. To quantify the absolute abundance of each unique TCRbeta CDR3 rearrangement, sequence reads were collapsed and filtered. Productive Simpson clonality was computed per sample as the square root of Simpson's diversity index over productive rearrangements. TCRdb carries this immuneACCESS record with in-frame sequences only. Its versions omit some clonotypes, under half of them owing to an unresolved V gene in the studies checked, with the rest unexplained. For V, J and clone size, that table is used; D and trimming come from the DNA. The sample table holds 300,000 or so clones, of which more than 80% were seen once. Nearly 6.5% of the sample is held by the ten biggest clonotypes.

Samples from volunteer blood donors who had recovered from COVID-19 were contributed by a second Seattle source. Each collaborating institution followed its own protocols to collect whole blood in K2EDTA tubes. For TCRbeta analysis, collaborator samples were shipped as frozen whole blood, as isolated PBMCs, or as DNA extracted from either sample type. General findings and caveats noted by the study authors: The amount of clinical and demographic metadata varied by source and participant and was provided uncurated.

The cysteine opens and the phenylalanine closes a CDR3 of 15 amino acids. The read is trimmed to its CDR3 DNA, 45 bases read in frame from base 1. The trim is 3 bases for V and 6 bases for J, with a gap of 14 bases between the germline ends. CDR1 and CDR2, looked up from the germline V gene, are KGHSH and LQKENI. This receptor was identified in a young man who had recovered from COVID-19. Sequencing was done on a sample of peripheral blood. The sequence joins TRBV18 to TRBJ2-2; the D gene is perhaps TRBD1, on 5 matching bases. The CDR3 reads CASSPSQDRPGELFF. DNA sequence: TGTGCCAGCTCACCTTCACAGGATCGTCCCGGGGAGCTGTTTTTT.